This T cell receptor beta chain came from a study of T cell responses to AZD1222 COVID-19 vaccine. Germline-derived CDR1 and CDR2 are SGHTA and FQGNSA. V lost 4 bases to trimming and J lost 7 bases; unmatched junction nucleotides: 4. The CDR3 extends over 13 amino acids. Data came from immunoSEQ multiplex PCR; TCRdb stores just in-frame clones and leaves some out. Of some 180,000 clones detected, roughly 92% appear once; the ten largest clones hold about 1.2%. The material was peripheral blood, obtained on day 0 of AZD1222 vaccination. This receptor was obtained from an adult in good health. This chain connects TRBV7-2 to TRBJ1-1, with 9 bases that match TRBD1. DNA for the CDR3: TGTGCCAGCAGCTCACAGGGGGCGAGTGAAGCTTTCTTT. It encodes CASSSQGASEAFF.